These 6 T cell receptor beta chains share one sample of origin, sequenced in a study of T cell responses to AZD1222 COVID-19 vaccine. Method: immunoSEQ multiplex PCR; TCRdb's copy keeps in-frame clones and lacks some. Of around 180,000 clones in the sample, 70% to 90% were seen once. This specimen was peripheral blood, taken 28 days after the second AZD1222 dose. Every receptor here comes from an adult who received the AZD1222 COVID-19 vaccine.

CDR3 protein: CASSDLTYEQYF. In nucleotides, the CDR3 is TGTGCCAGTAGTGACTTGACCTACGAGCAGTACTTC. The chain uses TRBV19 and TRBJ2-7; D not resolved. The germline CDR1 and CDR2 sequences are LNHDA and SQIVND (reference sequence). CDR3 size: 12 residues. Trimming shortened V by 5 bases and J by 2 bases, and 7 bases separated the two germline ends.

V is TRBV30 and J is TRBJ2-7; 9 bases map to TRBD2. This CDR3 spans 14 amino acids. The germline V gene has CDR1 GTSNPN and CDR2 SVGIG (reference sequence). Germline trimming cut 1 base from V and 3 bases from J; bases unmatched to any gene: 4. The CDR3 sequence: CAWSDLAGFYEQYF. As DNA, the CDR3 is TGTGCCTGGAGTGACCTAGCGGGATTCTACGAGCAGTACTTC. The full variable domain, in which reference TRBV30 and TRBJ2-7 provide the parts outside the CDR3, is SQTIHQWPATLVQPVGSPLSLECTVEGTSNPNLYWYRQAAGRGLQLLFYSVGIGQISSEVPQNLSASRPQDRQFILSSKKLLLSDSGFYLCAWSDLAGFYEQYFGPGTRLTVT.

The V gene is TRBV19, the J gene TRBJ2-4; TRBD2 might be the D (6 bases). There are 15 residues in the CDR3. Trimming cost V 3 bases and J 0 bases, with 9 bases left between them. Germline CDR1 reads LNHDA; CDR2 reads SQIVND (reference sequence). CDR3: CASSIPGEAKNIQYF. CDR3 DNA: TGTGCCAGTAGTATCCCGGGGGAAGCCAAAAACATTCAGTACTTC.

The V gene is TRBV3-1 (or the pseudogene TRBV3-2), the J gene TRBJ2-5; TRBD2 matches 8 bases. This CDR3 comprises 14 residues. J lost 4 bases, V lost 3 bases, and 4 bases had no gene match. Germline V gene lookup returns CDR1 LGHDT and CDR2 YNNKEL (reference sequence). The CDR3 protein is CASSQGTRRETQYF. The CDR3 bases are TGTGCCAGCAGCCAGGGGACTAGGCGAGAGACCCAGTACTTC.

The chain has TRBV2 and TRBJ2-1; 9 bases are shared with TRBD2. The CDR3 spans 14 residues. CDR1 is SNHLY and CDR2 is FYNNEI in the germline V gene. Losses at the gene ends were 2 bases for V and 6 bases for J; bases not matched to a gene: 2. The CDR3 spells CASSELRGGNEQFF. CDR3 DNA sequence: TGTGCCAGCAGTGAATTGCGGGGGGGCAATGAGCAGTTCTTC.

This sequence joins TRBV7-2 and TRBJ2-7; no firm D call. Germline V gives CDR1 SGHTA, CDR2 FQGNSA. This CDR3 has 13 amino acids. Trimming took 1 base from V and 4 from J, leaving 8 bases between them. The CDR3 sequence: CASSLEILYEQYF. As DNA, the CDR3 is TGTGCCAGCAGCTTAGAGATTTTATACGAGCAGTACTTC.